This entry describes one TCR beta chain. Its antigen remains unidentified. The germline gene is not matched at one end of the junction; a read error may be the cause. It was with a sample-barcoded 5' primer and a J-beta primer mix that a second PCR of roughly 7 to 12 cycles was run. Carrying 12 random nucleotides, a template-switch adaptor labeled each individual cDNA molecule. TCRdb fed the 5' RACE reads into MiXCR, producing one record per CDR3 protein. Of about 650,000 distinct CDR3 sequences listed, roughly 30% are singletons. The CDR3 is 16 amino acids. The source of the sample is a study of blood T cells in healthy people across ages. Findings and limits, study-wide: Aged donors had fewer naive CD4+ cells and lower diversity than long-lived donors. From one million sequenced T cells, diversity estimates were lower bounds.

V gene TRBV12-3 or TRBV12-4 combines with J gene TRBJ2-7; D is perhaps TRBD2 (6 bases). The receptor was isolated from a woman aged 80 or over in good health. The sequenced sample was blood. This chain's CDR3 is CAGSFLRGPSSYEQYF. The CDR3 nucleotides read TGTGCCGGCAGTTTCCTGCGGGGCCCCAGCTCCTACGAGCAGTACTTC.